This section outlines one TCR beta chain sequence together with its context. Its antigen remains unidentified. Time point: late sampling 161 to 241 days after vaccination in three convalescent patients. Stated treatment: approximately nine-day PBMC culture with coronavirus spike peptide pools or control peptides (ViraFEST assay). Once peptide pools had expanded antigen-specific T cells, ViraFEST sequenced TCRs. This entry is derived from a study of vaccination and CD4 T cells after COVID-19. For the study at large: Convalescent donors totaled six males and four females, including two who were Hispanic. The interval from dose two to post-vaccine sampling had a median of around 79 days, and it ranged from 14 to 241. Cultures designated as controls were supplied with a CEFX pool, an HIV-1 Nef pool, or no peptide.

Cultured CD4+ T cell DNA was sequenced using the Oncomine TCR Beta short-read assay. TCRdb passed the PCR reads through MiXCR, listing each CDR3 protein once. The sample has tens of thousands of distinct CDR3 sequences, approximately 32% seen once; the top ten hold about 10%. The CDR3 runs 14 residues. CDR1 is MNHNS and CDR2 is SASEGT in the germline V gene. V was trimmed by 6 bases and J by 0 bases, leaving 11 bases between them. Source: CD4+ T cells from blood, cultured in vitro, taken about 7 months after SARS-CoV-2 vaccination. The clonotype comes from a human donor who had recovered from COVID-19. This rearrangement joins TRBV6-1 to TRBJ1-1; D remains unclear. CDR3 loop: CASRASYMNTEAFF. CDR3 DNA: TGTGCCAGCAGGGCCAGTTATATGAACACTGAAGCTTTCTTT.